This T cell receptor beta chain came from a study of immune evolution from preneoplasia to lung adenocarcinoma. Whole-study results and caveats: T cell clonality was higher in KRAS-mutant than EGFR-mutant or wild-type nodules.

J was trimmed by 9 bases and V by 1 base; bases with no gene match: 2. Germline V gives CDR1 SGDLS, CDR2 YYNGEE. This CDR3 has 14 amino acids. Patients had resection in Japan or China between about 2014 and 2018. Clones were sequenced by immunoSEQ multiplex PCR, and TCRdb holds only the in-frame ones, with some missing. This sample has more than 3,500 clones, with 75% to 85% found just once. With respect to this clone: Its antigen is undetermined.

This TCR came from a person aged 50 to 59 with lung adenocarcinoma. The gene calls are TRBV9 and TRBJ2-1, with 12 bases identical to TRBD2. Sequenced material: FFPE invasive lung adenocarcinoma tissue. This chain's CDR3 is CASSVLLAGGEQFF. CDR3 coding DNA: TGTGCCAGCAGCGTACTACTAGCGGGGGGTGAGCAGTTCTTC.